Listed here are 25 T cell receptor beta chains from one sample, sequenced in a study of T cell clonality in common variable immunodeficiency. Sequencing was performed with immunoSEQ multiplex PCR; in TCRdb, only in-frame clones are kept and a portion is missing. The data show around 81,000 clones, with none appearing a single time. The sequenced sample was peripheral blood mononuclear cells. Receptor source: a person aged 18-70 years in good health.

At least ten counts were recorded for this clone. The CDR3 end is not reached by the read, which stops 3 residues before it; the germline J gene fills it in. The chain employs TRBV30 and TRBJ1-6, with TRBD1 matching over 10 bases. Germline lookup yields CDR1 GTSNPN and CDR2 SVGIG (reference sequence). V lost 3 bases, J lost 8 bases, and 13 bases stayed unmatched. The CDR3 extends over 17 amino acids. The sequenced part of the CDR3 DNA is TGTGCCTGGAGGGACTTGGGGACAGGGGTATTTTATTCACCC. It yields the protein CAWRDLGTGVFYSP. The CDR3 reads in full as CAWRDLGTGVFYSPLHF.

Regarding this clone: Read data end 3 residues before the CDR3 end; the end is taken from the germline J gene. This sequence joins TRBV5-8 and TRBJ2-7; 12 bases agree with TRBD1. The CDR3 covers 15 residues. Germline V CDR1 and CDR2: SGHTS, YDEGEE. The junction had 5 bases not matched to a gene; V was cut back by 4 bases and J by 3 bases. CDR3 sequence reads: CASSQGQGAFYEQYF. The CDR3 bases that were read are TGTGCCAGCAGCCAGGGACAGGGGGCTTTCTACGAG.

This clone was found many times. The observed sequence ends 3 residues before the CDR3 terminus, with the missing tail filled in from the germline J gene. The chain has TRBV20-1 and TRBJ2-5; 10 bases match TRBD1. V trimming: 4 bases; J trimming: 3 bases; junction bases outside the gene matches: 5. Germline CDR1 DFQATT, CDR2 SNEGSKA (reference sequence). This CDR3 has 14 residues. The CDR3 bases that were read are TGCAGTGCTAATCTTGGGACAGGGGAAGAGACC. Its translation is CSANLGTGEET. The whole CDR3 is CSANLGTGEETQYF.

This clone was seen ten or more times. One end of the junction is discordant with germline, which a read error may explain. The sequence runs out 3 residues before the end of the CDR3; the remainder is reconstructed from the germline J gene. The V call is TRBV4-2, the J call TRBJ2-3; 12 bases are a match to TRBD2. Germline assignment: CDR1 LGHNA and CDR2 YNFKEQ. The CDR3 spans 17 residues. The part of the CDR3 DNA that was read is TGCGCCAGCAGCCGACTTCTAGCGGGAGGGGACCCAGATACG. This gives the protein CASSRLLAGGDPDT. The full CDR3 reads CASSRLLAGGDPDTQYF.

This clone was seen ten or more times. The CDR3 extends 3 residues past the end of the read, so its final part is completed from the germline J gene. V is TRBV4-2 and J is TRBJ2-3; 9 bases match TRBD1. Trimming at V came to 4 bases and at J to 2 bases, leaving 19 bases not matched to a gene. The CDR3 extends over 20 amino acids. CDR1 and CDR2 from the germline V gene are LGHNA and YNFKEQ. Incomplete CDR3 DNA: TGTGCCAGCAGCCCCCGAAGCCCGCGGCCGGGACAGGGCGACACAGATACG. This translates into CASSPRSPRPGQGDTDT. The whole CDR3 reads CASSPRSPRPGQGDTDTQYF.

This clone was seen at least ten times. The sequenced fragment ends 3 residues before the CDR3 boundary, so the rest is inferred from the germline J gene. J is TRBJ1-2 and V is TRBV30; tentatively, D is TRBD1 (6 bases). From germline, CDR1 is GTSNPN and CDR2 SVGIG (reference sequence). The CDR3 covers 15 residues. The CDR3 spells CAWSVQGGFKDGYTF. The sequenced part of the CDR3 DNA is TGTGCCTGGAGTGTACAGGGAGGGTTTAAGGACGGC.

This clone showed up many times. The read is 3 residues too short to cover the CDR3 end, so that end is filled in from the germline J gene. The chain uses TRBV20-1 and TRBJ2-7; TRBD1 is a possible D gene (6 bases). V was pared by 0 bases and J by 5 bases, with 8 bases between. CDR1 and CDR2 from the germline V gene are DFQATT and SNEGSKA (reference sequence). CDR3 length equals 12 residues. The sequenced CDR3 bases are TGCAGTGCTAGAGAACAGGGTCACGAG. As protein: CSAREQGHE. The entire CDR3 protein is CSAREQGHEQYF.

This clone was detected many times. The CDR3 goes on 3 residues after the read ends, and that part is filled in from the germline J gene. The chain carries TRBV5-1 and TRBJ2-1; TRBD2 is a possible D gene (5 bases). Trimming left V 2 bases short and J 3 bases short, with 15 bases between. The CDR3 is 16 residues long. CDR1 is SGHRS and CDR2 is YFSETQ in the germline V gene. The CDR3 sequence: CASSFSRAQVYNEQFF. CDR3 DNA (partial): TGCGCCAGCAGCTTCTCGAGGGCCCAGGTCTACAATGAG.

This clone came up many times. The sequenced part of the CDR3 DNA is TGTGCCAGCACCTTGGGGGGTGCCAACGTC. The encoded protein is CASTLGGANV. The CDR3, in full, reads CASTLGGANVLTF. V usage is TRBV7-9 and J usage is TRBJ2-6, with a weak D call TRBD2 (6 bases). Read data end 3 residues before the CDR3 end; the end is taken from the germline J gene. V lost 7 bases and J 7 bases, leaving 11 bases between the germline ends. The CDR3 sequence is 13 residues long. Looked up from germline, CDR1 is SEHNR and CDR2 is FQNEAQ (reference sequence).

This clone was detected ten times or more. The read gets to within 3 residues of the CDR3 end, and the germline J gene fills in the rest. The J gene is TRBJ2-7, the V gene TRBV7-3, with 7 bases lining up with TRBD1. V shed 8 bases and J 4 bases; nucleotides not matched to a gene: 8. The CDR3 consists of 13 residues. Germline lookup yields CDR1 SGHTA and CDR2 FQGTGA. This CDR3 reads CASAPDREYEQYF. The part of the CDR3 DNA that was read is TGTGCCAGCGCCCCCGACAGGGAATACGAG.

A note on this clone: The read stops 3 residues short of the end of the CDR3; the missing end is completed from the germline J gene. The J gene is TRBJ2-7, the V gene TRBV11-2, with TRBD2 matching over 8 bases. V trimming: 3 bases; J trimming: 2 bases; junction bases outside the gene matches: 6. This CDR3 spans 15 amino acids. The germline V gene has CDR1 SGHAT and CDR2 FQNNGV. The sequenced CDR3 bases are TGTGCCAGCAGCTTTACCAGCGGGAGTACCTACGAG. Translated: CASSFTSGSTYE. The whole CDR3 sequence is CASSFTSGSTYEQYF.

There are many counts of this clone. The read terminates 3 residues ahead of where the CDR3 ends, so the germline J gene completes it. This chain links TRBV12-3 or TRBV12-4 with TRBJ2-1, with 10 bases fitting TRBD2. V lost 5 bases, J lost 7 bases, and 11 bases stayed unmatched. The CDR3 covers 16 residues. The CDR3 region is CASSALAGGTGNEQFF. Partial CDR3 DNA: TGTGCCAGCAGTGCCTTAGCGGGAGGCACAGGAAATGAG.

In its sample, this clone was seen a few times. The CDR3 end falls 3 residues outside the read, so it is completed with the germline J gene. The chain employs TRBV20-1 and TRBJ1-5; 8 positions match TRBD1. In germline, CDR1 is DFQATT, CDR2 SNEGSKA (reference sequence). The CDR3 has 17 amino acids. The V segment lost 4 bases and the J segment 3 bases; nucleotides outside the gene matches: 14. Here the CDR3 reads CSATVPLGQGANQPQHF. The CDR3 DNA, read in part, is TGCAGTGCTACCGTCCCCCTCGGGCAGGGGGCCAATCAGCCC.

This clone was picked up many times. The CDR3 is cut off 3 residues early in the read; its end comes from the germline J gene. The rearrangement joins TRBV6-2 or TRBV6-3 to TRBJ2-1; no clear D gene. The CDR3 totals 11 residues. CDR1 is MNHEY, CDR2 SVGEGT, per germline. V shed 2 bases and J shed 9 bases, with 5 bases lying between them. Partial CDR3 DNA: TGTGCCAGCAGTTACGTCTCTGAG. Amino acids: CASSYVSE. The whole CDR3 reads CASSYVSEQFF.

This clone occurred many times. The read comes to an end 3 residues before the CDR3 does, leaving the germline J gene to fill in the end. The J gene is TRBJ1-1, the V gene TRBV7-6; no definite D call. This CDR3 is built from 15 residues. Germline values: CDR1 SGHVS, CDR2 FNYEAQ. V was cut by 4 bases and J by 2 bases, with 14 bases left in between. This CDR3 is CASSSLLTRNTEAFF. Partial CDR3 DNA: TGTGCCAGCAGCTCCCTCTTGACACGTAACACTGAA.

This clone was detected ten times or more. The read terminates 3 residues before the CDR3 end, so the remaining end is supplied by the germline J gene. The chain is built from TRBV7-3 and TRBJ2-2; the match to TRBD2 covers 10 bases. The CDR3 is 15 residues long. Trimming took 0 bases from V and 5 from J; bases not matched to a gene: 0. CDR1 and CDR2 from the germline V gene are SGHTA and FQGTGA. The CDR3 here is CASSLTSGRTGELFF. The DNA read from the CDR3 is TGTGCCAGCAGCTTAACTAGCGGGAGGACCGGGGAG.

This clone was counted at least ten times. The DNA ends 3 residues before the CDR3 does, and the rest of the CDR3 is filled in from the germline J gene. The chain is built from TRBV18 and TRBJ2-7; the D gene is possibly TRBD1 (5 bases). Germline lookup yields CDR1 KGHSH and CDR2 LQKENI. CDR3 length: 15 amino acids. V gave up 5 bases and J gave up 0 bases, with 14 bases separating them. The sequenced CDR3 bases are TGTGCCAGCTCAGTAGACAGACCAAGCTCCTACGAG. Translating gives CASSVDRPSSYE. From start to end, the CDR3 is CASSVDRPSSYEQYF.

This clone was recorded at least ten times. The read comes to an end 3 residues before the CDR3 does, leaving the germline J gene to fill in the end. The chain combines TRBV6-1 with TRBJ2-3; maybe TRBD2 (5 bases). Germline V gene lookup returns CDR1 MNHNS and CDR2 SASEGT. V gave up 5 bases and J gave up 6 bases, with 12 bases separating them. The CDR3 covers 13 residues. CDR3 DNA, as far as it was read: TGTGCCAGCAGTAAAGGACTGAGGGATACG. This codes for CASSKGLRDT. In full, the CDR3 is CASSKGLRDTQYF.

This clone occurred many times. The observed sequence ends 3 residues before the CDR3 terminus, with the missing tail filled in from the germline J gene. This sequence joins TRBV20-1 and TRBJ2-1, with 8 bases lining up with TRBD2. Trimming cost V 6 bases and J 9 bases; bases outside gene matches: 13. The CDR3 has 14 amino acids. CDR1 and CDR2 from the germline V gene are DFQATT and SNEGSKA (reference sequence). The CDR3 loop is CSARGEREFGEQFF. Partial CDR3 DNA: TGCAGTGCCCGCGGGGAGCGGGAGTTCGGTGAG.

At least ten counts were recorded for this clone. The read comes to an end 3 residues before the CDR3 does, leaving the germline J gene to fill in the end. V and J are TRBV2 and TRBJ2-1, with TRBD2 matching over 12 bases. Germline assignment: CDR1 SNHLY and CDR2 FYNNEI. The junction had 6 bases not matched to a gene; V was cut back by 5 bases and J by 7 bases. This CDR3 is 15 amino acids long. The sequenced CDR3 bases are TGTGCCAGCAGTTCTGGACTAGCGGGATATAATGAG. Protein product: CASSSGLAGYNE. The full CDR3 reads CASSSGLAGYNEQFF.

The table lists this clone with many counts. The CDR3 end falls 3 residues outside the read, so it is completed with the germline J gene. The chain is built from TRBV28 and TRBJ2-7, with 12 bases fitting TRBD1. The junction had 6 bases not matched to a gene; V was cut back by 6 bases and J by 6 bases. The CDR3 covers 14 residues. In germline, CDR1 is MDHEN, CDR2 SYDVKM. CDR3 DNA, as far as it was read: TGTGCCAGCAGAGGGACAGGGGGCGCGGTCGAG. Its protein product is CASRGTGGAVE. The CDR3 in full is CASRGTGGAVEQYF.

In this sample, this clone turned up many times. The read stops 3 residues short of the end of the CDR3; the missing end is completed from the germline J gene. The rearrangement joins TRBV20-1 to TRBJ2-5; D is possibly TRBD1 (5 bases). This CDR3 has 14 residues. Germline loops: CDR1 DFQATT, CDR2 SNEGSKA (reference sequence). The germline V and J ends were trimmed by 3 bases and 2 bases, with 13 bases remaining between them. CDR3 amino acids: CSARRTRRQETQYF. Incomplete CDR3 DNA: TGCAGTGCTAGGAGGACACGAAGGCAAGAGACC.

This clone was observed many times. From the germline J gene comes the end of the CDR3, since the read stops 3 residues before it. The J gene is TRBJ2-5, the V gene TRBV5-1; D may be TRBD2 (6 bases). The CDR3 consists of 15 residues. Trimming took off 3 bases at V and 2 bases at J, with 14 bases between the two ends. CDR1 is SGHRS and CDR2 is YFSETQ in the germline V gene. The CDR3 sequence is CASSSGLNFQETQYF. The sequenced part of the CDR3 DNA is TGCGCCAGCAGCTCGGGACTGAACTTTCAAGAGACC.

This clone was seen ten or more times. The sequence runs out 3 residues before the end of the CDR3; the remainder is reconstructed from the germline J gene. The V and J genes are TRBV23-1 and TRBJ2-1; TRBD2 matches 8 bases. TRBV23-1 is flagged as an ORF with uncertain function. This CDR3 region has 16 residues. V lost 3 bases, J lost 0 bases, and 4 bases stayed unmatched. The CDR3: CASSHGGRRSYNEQFF. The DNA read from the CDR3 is TGCGCCAGCAGTCATGGCGGGAGGCGCTCCTACAATGAG.

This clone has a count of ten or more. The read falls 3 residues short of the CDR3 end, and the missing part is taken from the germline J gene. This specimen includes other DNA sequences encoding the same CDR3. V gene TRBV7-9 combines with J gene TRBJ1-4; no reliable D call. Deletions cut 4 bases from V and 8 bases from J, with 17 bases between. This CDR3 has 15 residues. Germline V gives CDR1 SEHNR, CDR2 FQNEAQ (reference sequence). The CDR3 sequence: CASSSDNSAFEKLFF. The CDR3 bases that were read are TGTGCCAGCAGCTCAGACAACTCAGCCTTCGAAAAA.